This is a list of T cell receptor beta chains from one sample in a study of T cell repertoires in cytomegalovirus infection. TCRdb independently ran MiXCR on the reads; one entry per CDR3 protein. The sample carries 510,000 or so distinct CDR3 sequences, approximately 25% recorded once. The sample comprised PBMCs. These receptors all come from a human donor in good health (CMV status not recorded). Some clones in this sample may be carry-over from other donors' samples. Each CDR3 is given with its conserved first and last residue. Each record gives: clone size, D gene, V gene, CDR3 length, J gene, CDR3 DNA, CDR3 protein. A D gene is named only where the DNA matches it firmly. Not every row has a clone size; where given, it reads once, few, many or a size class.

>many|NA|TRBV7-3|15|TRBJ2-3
TGTGCCAGCAGCTTATATTCAGCGGGCACAGATACGCAGTATTTT
CASSLYSAGTDTQYF
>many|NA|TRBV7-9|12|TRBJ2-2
TGTGCCAGCAGCCCTCACGGTGGGGAGCTGTTTTTT
CASSPHGGELFF
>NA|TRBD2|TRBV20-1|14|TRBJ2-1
TGCAGTGCCAAGACTAGCGGGAGCAACAATGAGCAGTTCTTC
CSAKTSGSNNEQFF
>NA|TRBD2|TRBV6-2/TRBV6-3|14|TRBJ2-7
TGTGCCAGCAGTTGGGGAGCGGGAGCGTTCGAGCAGTACTTC
CASSWGAGAFEQYF
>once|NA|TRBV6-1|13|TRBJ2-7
TGTGCCAGCAGCCCTACCAGGCCCTACGAGCAGTACTTC
CASSPTRPYEQYF
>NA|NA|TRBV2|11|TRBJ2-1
TGTGCCAGCAGTGAAAGATGGGTATTGGTCTTC
CASSERWVLVF
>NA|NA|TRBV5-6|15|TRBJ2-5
TGTGCCAGCATTCCGACCAGGGGCCAGGGGGAGACCCAGTACTTC
CASIPTRGQGETQYF
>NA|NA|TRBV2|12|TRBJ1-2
TGTGCCAGCAGTGGCAGGGAATATGGCTACACCTTC
CASSGREYGYTF
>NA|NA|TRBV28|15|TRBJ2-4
TGTGCCAGCAGTTTAATCGGACCAGCCAAAAACATTCAGTACTTC
CASSLIGPAKNIQYF
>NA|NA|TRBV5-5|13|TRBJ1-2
TGTGCCAGCAACCCCGGGCGTAACTATGGCTACACCTTC
CASNPGRNYGYTF
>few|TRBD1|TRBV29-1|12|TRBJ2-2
TGCAGCGTCAGTGGACAGGGCCGGGAGCTGTTTTTT
CSVSGQGRELFF
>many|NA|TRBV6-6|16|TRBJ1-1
TGTGCCAGCTCCCCAGACCACCGACAGATGAACACTGAAGCTTTCTTT
CASSPDHRQMNTEAFF
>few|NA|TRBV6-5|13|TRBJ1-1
TGTGCCAGCCTAAGGACCAGCAACACTGAAGCTTTCTTT
CASLRTSNTEAFF
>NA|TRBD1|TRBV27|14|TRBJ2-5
TGTGCCAGCAGAGCTAGGGGGCGTTTCGAGACCCAGTACTTC
CASRARGRFETQYF
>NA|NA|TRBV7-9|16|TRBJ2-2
TGTGCCAGCAGCTTCGGGATTATTAGGAACACCGGGGAGCTGTTTTTT
CASSFGIIRNTGELFF
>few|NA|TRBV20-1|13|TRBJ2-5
TGCAGTGCAGCCCCGGGACTCCAAGAGACCCAGTACTTC
CSAAPGLQETQYF
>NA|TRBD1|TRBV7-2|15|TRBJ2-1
TGTGCCAGCAGCCTCCCAGGGGGTTCCATAAATGAGCAGTTCTTC
CASSLPGGSINEQFF
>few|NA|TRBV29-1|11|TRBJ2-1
TGCAGCGTTGAAAACCCCAATGAGCAGTTCTTC
CSVENPNEQFF
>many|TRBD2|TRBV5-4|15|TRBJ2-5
TGTGCCAGCAGCTGGGGACTAGCGGGAGAAGAGACCCAGTACTTC
CASSWGLAGEETQYF
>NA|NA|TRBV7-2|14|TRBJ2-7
TGTGCCAGCAGCTTAGGGGGGACGGCTTACGAGCAGTACTTC
CASSLGGTAYEQYF
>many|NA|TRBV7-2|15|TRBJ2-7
TGTGCCAGCAGCACCACAGGGACCCTCTCCTACGAGCAGTACTTC
CASSTTGTLSYEQYF
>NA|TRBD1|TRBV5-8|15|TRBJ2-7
TGTGCCAGCAGCTCGGACTACGGGACAGGGTTTGAGCAGTACTTC
CASSSDYGTGFEQYF
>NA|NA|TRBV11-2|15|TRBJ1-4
TGTGCCAGCAGCCCTACTATACAGGGAAATGAAAAACTGTTTTTT
CASSPTIQGNEKLFF
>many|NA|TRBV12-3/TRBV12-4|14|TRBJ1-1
TGTGCCAGCAGTCCTACGATCGGGGTCCCTGAAGCTTTCTTT
CASSPTIGVPEAFF
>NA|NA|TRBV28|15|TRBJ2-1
TGTGCCAGCAGTTTATTCGGGGGAGCCTACAATGAGCAGTTCTTC
CASSLFGGAYNEQFF
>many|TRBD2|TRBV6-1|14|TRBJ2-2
TGTGCCAGCGGATTAGCGGGAGGGGACGGGGAGCTGTTTTTT
CASGLAGGDGELFF
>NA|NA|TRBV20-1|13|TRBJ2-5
TGCAGTGCTTTCGGGAACGGAGGAGAGACCCAGTACTTC
CSAFGNGGETQYF
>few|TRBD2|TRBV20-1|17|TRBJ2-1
TGCAGTGCTAGAGGCTTTTCGGCGGGAGGGTCGGCCAATGAGCAGTTCTTC
CSARGFSAGGSANEQFF
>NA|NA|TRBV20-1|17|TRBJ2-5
TGCAGTGCGGCGGGCGCTAGCGGGACAGGCGGCCAAGAGACCCAGTACTTC
CSAAGASGTGGQETQYF
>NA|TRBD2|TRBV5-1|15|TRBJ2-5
TGCGCCAGCAGCCTACGGACTAGCGGACAAGAGACCCAGTACTTC
CASSLRTSGQETQYF
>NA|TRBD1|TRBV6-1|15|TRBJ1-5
TGTGCCAGCAGTGGATATCCGACAGGGCGTCAGCCCCAGCATTTT
CASSGYPTGRQPQHF
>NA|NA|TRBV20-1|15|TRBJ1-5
TGCAGTGCTCTTTTTGGGGGGAATAGCAATCAGCCCCAGCATTTT
CSALFGGNSNQPQHF
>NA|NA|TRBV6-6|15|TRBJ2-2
TGTGCCATCTGTCTCTACCCAAGGAGGACCGGGGAGCTGTTTTTT
CAICLYPRRTGELFF
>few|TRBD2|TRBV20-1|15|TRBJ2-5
TGCAGTGCTAGATTAGCGGGAGAAAGGGGGGAGACCCAGTACTTC
CSARLAGERGETQYF
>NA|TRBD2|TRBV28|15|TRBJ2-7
TGTGCCAGCCAAGCTAGCGGGAGGGTAGTAAACGAGCAGTACTTC
CASQASGRVVNEQYF
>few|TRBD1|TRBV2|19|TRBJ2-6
TGTGCCAGCAGCTCGAGACAGGGTCGGGCTGAGACCGGGGCCAACGTCCTGACTTTC
CASSSRQGRAETGANVLTF
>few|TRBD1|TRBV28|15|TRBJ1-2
TGTGCCAGCAGACTGGACAGGGGGCTAAACTATGGCTACACCTTC
CASRLDRGLNYGYTF
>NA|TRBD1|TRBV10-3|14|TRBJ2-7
TGTGCCATCAGCCTGGGACAGCGGAGCTACGAGCAGTACTTC
CAISLGQRSYEQYF
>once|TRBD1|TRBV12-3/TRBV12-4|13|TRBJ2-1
TGTGCCAGCAGTGTGACAGGGGTCTATGAGCAGTTCTTC
CASSVTGVYEQFF
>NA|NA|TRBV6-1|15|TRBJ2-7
TGTGCCAGCAGTGAAGTCGGTAATCCGGCCTACGAGCAGTACTTC
CASSEVGNPAYEQYF
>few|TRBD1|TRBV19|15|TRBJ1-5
TGTGCCAGTAGTAGTACAACAGGGGGCAATCAGCCCCAGCATTTT
CASSSTTGGNQPQHF
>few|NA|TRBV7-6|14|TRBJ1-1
TGTGCCAGCAGCGCCCGGGGGGGCCTTGCTGAAGCTTTCTTT
CASSARGGLAEAFF
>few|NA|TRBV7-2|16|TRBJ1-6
TGTGCCAGCAGCGATACAGGGAGCTCCTATAATTCACCCCTCCACTTT
CASSDTGSSYNSPLHF
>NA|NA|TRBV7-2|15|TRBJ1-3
TGTGCCAGCAGCTTACACGGGGGTTCTGGAAACACCATATATTTT
CASSLHGGSGNTIYF
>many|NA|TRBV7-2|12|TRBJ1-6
TGTGCCAGCGGGACTATGAATTCACCCCTCCACTTT
CASGTMNSPLHF
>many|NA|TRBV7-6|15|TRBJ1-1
TGTGCCAGCAGCTTATGGGGGGGAGCTGACACTGAAGCTTTCTTT
CASSLWGGADTEAFF
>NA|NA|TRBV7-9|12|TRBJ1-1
TGTGCCAGCAGCGGCCGGAACACTGAAGCTTTCTTT
CASSGRNTEAFF
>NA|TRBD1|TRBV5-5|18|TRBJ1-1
TGTGCCAGCACCCAGGTCCGGGGACAGGCAACTATGAACACTGAAGCTTTCTTT
CASTQVRGQATMNTEAFF
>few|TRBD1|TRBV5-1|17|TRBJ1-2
TGCGCCAGCAGCTTGGCCGGGACAGTTCTTCTTAACTATGGCTACACCTTC
CASSLAGTVLLNYGYTF
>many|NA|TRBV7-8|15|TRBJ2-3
TGTGCCAGCAGCTTACGAGGGAATGGGGCAGATACGCAGTATTTT
CASSLRGNGADTQYF